This T cell receptor (beta chain) is from a study of beta chain features in type 1 diabetes. Study observations and caveats: Reduced insertions and increased deletions marked VDJ junctions in type 1 diabetes patients. In all four CD4+ subsets, TCRB CDR3 length was significantly, moderately reduced in type 1 diabetes.

Researchers reported sorting CD4+ naive, central memory, regulatory and stem cell-like memory cells via CD45RO/CCR7/CD25/CD127/CD95/CD27. Every bit of the isolated RNA underwent reverse transcription, so sequencing read expressed TCRB transcripts. Generated by immunoSEQ multiplex PCR, the TCRdb table keeps only in-frame clones and is missing some. Counted here are approximately 130,000 clones, 17% occurring once; the ten biggest clones make up approximately 2.5%. This clone showed up many times. Its antigen remains unidentified. Other DNA sequences of this sample code for an identical CDR3. This TCR was recovered from a man aged 18 to 29 with type 1 diabetes. The specimen was central memory CD4+ T cells from blood.

DNA of the CDR3: TGTGCCAGCTCACCCTACCAAGAGACCCAGTACTTC. Encoded protein: CASSPYQETQYF. The chain recombines TRBV18 with TRBJ2-5; D remains ambiguous. Germline V gene data show CDR1 as KGHSH and CDR2 as LQKENI. V was shortened by 3 bases and J by 0 bases, with 2 bases between the two germline ends. The CDR3 has 12 amino acids. Drawing the rest from reference TRBV18 and TRBJ2-5, the complete variable domain is NAGVMQNPRHLVRRRGQEARLRCSPMKGHSHVYWYRQLPEEGLKFMVYLQKENIIDESGMPKERFSAEFPKEGPSILRIQQVVRGDSAAYFCASSPYQETQYFGPGTRLLVL.